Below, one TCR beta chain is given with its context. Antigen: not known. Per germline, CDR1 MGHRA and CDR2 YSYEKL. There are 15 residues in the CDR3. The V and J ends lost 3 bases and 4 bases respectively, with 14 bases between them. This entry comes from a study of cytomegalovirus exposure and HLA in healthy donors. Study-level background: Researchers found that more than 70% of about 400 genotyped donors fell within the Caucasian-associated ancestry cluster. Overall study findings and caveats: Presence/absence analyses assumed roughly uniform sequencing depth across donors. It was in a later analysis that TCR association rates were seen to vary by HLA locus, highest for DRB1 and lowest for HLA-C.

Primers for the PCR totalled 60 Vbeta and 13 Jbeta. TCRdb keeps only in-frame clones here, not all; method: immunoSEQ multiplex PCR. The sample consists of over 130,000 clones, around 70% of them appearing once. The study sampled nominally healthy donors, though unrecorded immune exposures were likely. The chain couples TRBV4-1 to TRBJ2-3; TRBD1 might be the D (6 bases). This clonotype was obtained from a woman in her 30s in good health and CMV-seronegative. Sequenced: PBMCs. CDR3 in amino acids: CASSHVGAAADTQYF. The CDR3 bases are TGCGCCAGCAGCCATGTGGGGGCTGCAGCAGATACGCAGTATTTT.